This TCR beta chain was identified during a study of blood T cell repertoires in COVID-19. Overall study context: Samples of COVID-19 (acute and convalescent) were obtained from the United States, Italy and Spain.

Deletions cut 6 bases from V and 6 bases from J, with 13 bases between. From germline, CDR1 is MNHEY and CDR2 SVGAGI. This CDR3 is 13 amino acids long. Recruited during active infection, patients (from Seattle) were subsequently followed longitudinally. Original analysis: Amplifying reference gene primers gave estimates of nucleated cell counts. Here immunoSEQ multiplex PCR was the method, and the copy in TCRdb shows in-frame clones only, minus some. For V, J and clone size, that table is used; D and trimming come from the DNA. The table lists over 400,000 clones, 70% to 90% of them singletons. The sequence came from a woman between 45 and 65 years old with COVID-19, enrolled during active disease. The sample comprised peripheral blood. This chain uses TRBV6-5 with TRBJ2-3; D is unresolved. This CDR3 is CASRVPSRDTQYF. CDR3 DNA: TGTGCCAGCAGGGTACCATCCAGGGATACGCAGTATTTT.